The source of this T cell receptor beta chain is a study of response to subunit inactivated influenza vaccine. Regarding this clonotype: The antigen remains unidentified.

The CDR3 consists of 15 residues. V lost 1 base to trimming and J lost 10 bases, with 14 bases between them. Germline V gives CDR1 SGHDN, CDR2 FVKESK. TCRdb passed the RT-PCR reads through MiXCR, listing each CDR3 protein once. Altogether 300,000 to 350,000 distinct CDR3 sequences are present, less than 25% being singletons, with the ten largest covering roughly 10%. Study-wide results and limits: Each seasonal influenza vaccination, the authors suggested, recruits few new T cells.

The clonotype was recovered from a man between 50 and 70 years old who received an inactivated influenza vaccine. The chain employs TRBV14 and TRBJ2-6, with a weak D call TRBD1 (6 bases). Sequences were derived from PBMCs from blood, sampled 21 months after vaccination. CDR3 amino acids: CASSQGGQGWNVLTF. The CDR3 DNA sequence: TGTGCCAGCAGCCAAGGGGGCCAGGGGTGGAACGTCCTGACTTTC.